A selection of T cell receptor beta chains follows, all from one sample in a study of tumor and adjacent non-tumor tissue in lung cancer. TCRdb fed the multiplex PCR reads into MiXCR, producing one record per CDR3 protein. This sample has some 120,000 distinct CDR3 sequences, with 55% to 75% found just once. Material for sequencing was lung tumor tissue. These receptors came from a man aged 25-40 years with non-small cell lung cancer. Both conserved end residues are part of each CDR3. Each record gives: D gene, clone size, J gene, V gene, CDR3 protein, CDR3 DNA. The D gene is left open where the match is weak. Not every row has a clone size; where given, it reads once, few, many or a size class.

.	few	TRBJ2-2	TRBV7-3	CASSSGASNTGELFF	TGTGCCAGCAGCTCCGGGGCCTCGAACACCGGGGAGCTGTTTTTT
.	.	TRBJ2-7	TRBV11-1	CASGLAAYPYEQYF	TGTGCCAGCGGCTTAGCTGCCTATCCCTACGAGCAGTACTTC
.	.	TRBJ1-5	TRBV4-1	CASSQEPKGGQPQHF	TGCGCCAGCAGCCAAGAACCCAAGGGAGGGCAGCCCCAGCATTTC
.	.	TRBJ2-2	TRBV7-8	CTSSLQPDLKAGELFF	TGTACCAGCAGCTTACAACCTGACCTTAAAGCCGGGGAGCTGTTTTTT
.	many	TRBJ2-2	TRBV6-1	CASTAKANTGELFF	TGTGCCAGCACGGCCAAGGCGAACACCGGGGAGCTGTTTTTT
TRBD2	.	TRBJ2-3	TRBV3-1	CASNRGLAGVVDTQYF	TGTGCCAGCAACCGCGGACTAGCGGGAGTAGTAGATACGCAGTATTTT
TRBD1	many	TRBJ2-7	TRBV28	CASSLGQDWYEQYF	TGTGCCAGCAGTCTCGGACAGGACTGGTACGAGCAGTACTTC
.	few	TRBJ1-4	TRBV20-1	CSARDGPVNEKLFF	TGCAGTGCGAGGGATGGGCCTGTAAATGAAAAACTGTTTTTT
.	.	TRBJ2-1	TRBV11-2	CASDSWGDNEQFF	TGCGCAAGCGACTCGTGGGGGGACAATGAGCAGTTCTTC
TRBD2	.	TRBJ2-1	TRBV11-3	CASSLSMGLAIIYNEQFF	TGTGCCAGCAGCCTCTCGATGGGACTAGCAATCATATACAATGAGCAGTTTTTC
TRBD1	.	TRBJ1-5	TRBV6-5	CVSRKSRTGHRDQPQHF	TGTGTCAGCCGAAAGTCCAGGACAGGGCATCGGGATCAGCCCCAGCATTTT
.	.	TRBJ2-7	TRBV5-1	CASSLYTGSPGDEQYF	TGCGCCAGCAGCCTATACACCGGGAGCCCCGGGGACGAGCAGTACTTC
.	.	TRBJ2-5	TRBV6-5	CASGYRRETQYF	TGTGCCAGCGGTTATAGAAGGGAGACTCAGTACTTC
.	.	TRBJ2-2	TRBV12-3/TRBV12-4	CASSPDYLNTGELFF	TGTGCCAGCAGCCCGGACTATTTGAACACCGGGGAGCTGTTTTTT
TRBD1	.	TRBJ1-1	TRBV10-1	CASIEVQGSEAFF	TGCGCCAGCATTGAAGTACAGGGGAGTGAAGCTTTCTTT
TRBD2	few	TRBJ2-7	TRBV30	CAWNKARSRPRLAGDGNEQYF	TGTGCCTGGAATAAAGCCCGGTCTAGACCTAGACTAGCGGGAGATGGCAACGAGCAGTACTTC
.	many	TRBJ2-7	TRBV6-1	CASSEGTGLPPIYEQYF	TGTGCCAGCAGTGAAGGAACGGGACTCCCACCCATCTACGAGCAGTACTTC
.	.	TRBJ1-1	TRBV29-1	CNVEGRVLTEAFF	TGCAACGTTGAAGGTCGGGTGCTCACTGAAGCTTTCTTT
.	medium-sized	TRBJ2-3	TRBV12-3/TRBV12-4	CASSLGDTQYF	TGTGCCAGCAGTTTGGGAGATACGCAGTATTTT
TRBD1	many	TRBJ1-1	TRBV6-5	CASSYAGGGEAFF	TGTGCCAGCAGTTACGCAGGGGGCGGTGAAGCTTTCTTT
TRBD2	.	TRBJ2-7	TRBV30	CASFLLTSGKHYEQYF	TGTGCCTCCTTCCTGCTGACTAGCGGGAAACACTACGAGCAGTACTTC
TRBD1	.	TRBJ1-2	TRBV4-2	CASSHADRDNYDYTF	TGCGCCAGCAGCCATGCGGACAGGGACAACTATGACTACACCTTC
TRBD1	.	TRBJ1-2	TRBV11-2	CASSHPDRAPPLGYTF	TGTGCCAGCAGTCACCCCGACAGGGCCCCTCCCCTTGGCTACACCTTT
.	.	TRBJ2-1	TRBV12-3/TRBV12-4	CASGLFGDSYKEQFF	TGTGCCAGCGGTTTATTCGGCGACTCCTACAAAGAGCAGTTCTTC
TRBD2	.	TRBJ2-3	TRBV6-2/TRBV6-3	CANSFIGTSGRDTQYF	TGTGCTAACAGTTTTATCGGGACTAGCGGGAGAGATACGCAGTATTTT
.	many	TRBJ2-7	TRBV20-1	CSARGPRGVQQYF	TGCAGTGCTAGAGGACCCAGAGGTGTCCAGCAGTACTTC
.	.	TRBJ1-2	TRBV7-9	CASSLAAAGINYGYTF	TGTGCCAGCAGCTTAGCGGCAGCAGGAATTAACTATGGCTACACCTTC
TRBD1	.	TRBJ1-4	TRBV5-6	CANSARTGAGEELFF	TGTGCCAACAGCGCCAGGACAGGGGCCGGAGAAGAACTGTTTTTT
.	.	TRBJ2-3	TRBV20-1	CSARDLARLTGTQYF	TGCAGTGCTAGAGATCTAGCGAGGCTCACAGGTACGCAGTATTTT
.	many	TRBJ2-7	TRBV5-6	CASSLAPGSYEQYF	TGTGCCAGCAGCTTGGCTCCGGGCTCCTACGAGCAGTACTTC
.	many	TRBJ2-7	TRBV12-3/TRBV12-4	CASSLTREQYF	TGTGCCAGCAGTTTAACCCGGGAGCAGTACTTC
.	.	TRBJ2-2	TRBV6-5	CAAGETRGVNGGLFF	TGTGCCGCCGGGGAAACGAGGGGCGTGAACGGGGGGCTGTTTTTT
TRBD2	.	TRBJ2-1	TRBV20-1	CNVRTSGGYNEQFF	TGCAATGTAAGGACTAGCGGAGGCTACAATGAGCAGTTCTTC
TRBD2	few	TRBJ2-5	TRBV29-1	CSVETSGGEAQYF	TGCAGCGTTGAAACTAGCGGGGGAGAGGCCCAGTACTTC
TRBD1	.	TRBJ2-3	TRBV6-6	CASSDGQGEVDTQYF	TGTGCCAGCAGTGATGGGCAGGGGGAAGTAGATACGCAGTATTTT